The 5 T cell receptor beta chains listed next were all sequenced from one sample in a study of cytomegalovirus exposure and HLA in healthy donors. TCRdb keeps only in-frame clones here, not all; method: immunoSEQ multiplex PCR. The sample includes hundreds of thousands of clones, about 90% seen only once; the top ten take 9.5% to 15%. The specimen was PBMCs. These receptors originate from a man between 18 and 29 years old in good health and CMV-seropositive.

The sample holds one count of this clone. This chain uses TRBV10-3 with TRBJ2-1; 10 bases agree with TRBD2. The V segment lost 4 bases and the J segment 7 bases; nucleotides outside the gene matches: 7. The germline V gene encodes CDR1 ENHRY and CDR2 SYGVKD. The CDR3 has 15 amino acids. CDR3 nucleotides: TGTGCCATCAGTGTATCAGCGGGAGGGGGGAATGAGCAGTTCTTC. Protein product: CAISVSAGGGNEQFF.

Notes on this clone: Other DNA sequences in the sample encode the same CDR3. The chain has TRBV18 and TRBJ1-5; 7 bases map to TRBD1. Trimming removed 6 bases from V and 4 bases from J; junction bases left unmatched: 3. Germline assignment: CDR1 KGHSH and CDR2 LQKENI. CDR3 size: 13 residues. CDR3 loop: CASSPDRNQPQHF. CDR3 in DNA: TGTGCCAGCTCCCCGGACAGGAATCAGCCCCAGCATTTT.

The rearrangement uses TRBV19 and TRBJ2-5; D not resolved. Germline loops: CDR1 LNHDA, CDR2 SQIVND (reference sequence). V lost 1 base to trimming and J lost 2 bases, with 5 bases between them. The CDR3 totals 13 residues. For the CDR3, the DNA is TGTGCCAGTAGTATAGGCCAGCAAGAGACCCAGTACTTC. It yields the protein CASSIGQQETQYF.

This chain uses TRBV11-2 with TRBJ2-1; D tentatively reads TRBD1 or TRBD2 (6 bases each). CDR3 length: 18 residues. The germline V and J ends were trimmed by 0 bases and 1 base, with 16 bases remaining between them. CDR1 is SGHAT and CDR2 is FQNNGV in the germline V gene. CDR3 sequence (DNA): TGTGCCAGCAGCTTAGACGGTTACGGAGGGGGATCCTACAATGAGCAGTTCTTC. It is translated as CASSLDGYGGGSYNEQFF.

This chain connects TRBV6-5 to TRBJ1-1, with D possibly TRBD1 on 5 matching bases. The V and J ends lost 0 bases and 11 bases respectively, with 13 bases between them. The CDR3 consists of 13 residues. CDR1 and CDR2 (germline): MNHEY, SVGAGI. CDR3 residues: CASSYSAGNNAFF. The CDR3 DNA reads TGTGCCAGCAGTTACTCGGCAGGGAACAACGCTTTCTTT.